Following are 32 T cell receptor beta chains from one sample sequenced in a study of response to subunit inactivated influenza vaccine. TCRdb independently ran MiXCR on the RT-PCR reads; one entry per CDR3 protein. This sample carries almost 600,000 distinct CDR3 sequences, approximately 15% of them seen once, and the ten largest clones take 8.5% to 14%. The sequencing used PBMCs from blood, collected 11 to 12 days after vaccination. Receptors originate from a man in his forties or fifties who received an inactivated influenza vaccine.

The chain links TRBV6-2 or TRBV6-3 to TRBJ1-2, with 9 bases identical to TRBD1. Germline CDR1 is MNHEY and CDR2 is SVGEGT. V lost 5 bases and J lost 4; bases outside the gene matches: 8. The CDR3 contains 15 residues. The CDR3 sequence is CASSARGTGIYGYTF. The CDR3 bases are TGTGCCAGCAGTGCCCGCGGGACAGGGATCTATGGCTACACCTTC.

This clonotype was detected only a few times. J is TRBJ2-7 and V is TRBV20-1, with 8 bases lining up with TRBD1. CDR1 DFQATT and CDR2 SNEGSKA come from the germline V gene (reference sequence). V shed 6 bases and J 6 bases; nucleotides not matched to a gene: 13. CDR3 size: 14 residues. The CDR3 is CSARTTTGAGEQYF. The CDR3 DNA sequence: TGCAGTGCCCGCACAACGACAGGGGCAGGCGAGCAGTACTTC.

The chain uses TRBV29-1 and TRBJ2-2; 9 bases map to TRBD1. This CDR3 is built from 14 residues. J was trimmed by 7 bases and V by 7 bases; bases with no gene match: 10. In germline, CDR1 is SQVTM, CDR2 ANQGSEA. The CDR3: CSAQRQGDVGELFF. The CDR3 bases are TGCAGCGCCCAAAGACAGGGGGACGTCGGGGAGCTGTTTTTT.

The CDR3 loop is CASSLLYRGGEQFF. The CDR3 region has the DNA TGTGCCAGCAGTTTATTGTATCGGGGGGGTGAGCAGTTCTTC. The V call is TRBV28, the J call TRBJ2-1, with 8 nucleotides matching TRBD2. This CDR3 has 14 amino acids. Germline-derived CDR1 and CDR2 are MDHEN and SYDVKM. V was clipped by 1 base and J by 9 bases; unmatched bases: 5.

This sequence joins TRBV4-3 and TRBJ2-7; tentative D call: TRBD2 (7 bases). Trimming cost V 1 base and J 6 bases, with 13 bases left between them. Germline V gene lookup returns CDR1 LGHNA and CDR2 YSLEER. The CDR3 is 14 amino acids. Written as DNA, the CDR3 is TGCGCCAGCAGCCAAGGGACAGCGGGACGCGAGCAGTACTTC. The encoded protein is CASSQGTAGREQYF.

The table lists this clonotype with a few counts. The chain recombines TRBV5-5 with TRBJ1-4; 9 bases fit TRBD1. Germline CDR1 SGHKS, CDR2 YYEKEE (reference sequence). V dropped 4 bases and J dropped 10; count of bases not matched to a gene: 8. The CDR3 contains 14 residues. The CDR3 region is CASSTGQGGGKLFF. In DNA form, the CDR3 reads TGTGCCAGCAGCACGGGACAGGGTGGTGGAAAACTGTTTTTT.

The chain carries TRBV10-3 and TRBJ1-5, with D uncertain. Germline CDR1 reads ENHRY; CDR2 reads SYGVKD. The CDR3 has 16 amino acids. V was shortened by 2 bases and J by 0 bases, with 11 bases between the two germline ends. Written as DNA, the CDR3 is TGTGCCATCAGTGAGACAGAGCTCCTTAGCAATCAGCCCCAGCATTTT. Its translation: CAISETELLSNQPQHF.

This clonotype was detected only a few times. V gene TRBV24-1 combines with J gene TRBJ2-3; D could derive from TRBD1 or TRBD2 (5 bases each). Trimming stripped 7 bases from V and 2 bases from J, with 12 bases between. The CDR3 sequence is 14 residues long. Per germline, CDR1 KGHDR and CDR2 SFDVKD. The CDR3 here is CATRGTLPTDTQYF. The CDR3 region has the DNA TGTGCCACCAGGGGGACCCTTCCCACAGATACGCAGTATTTT.

This clonotype has more than one count but fewer than ten. This chain uses TRBV4-3 with TRBJ2-3; D unresolved. The CDR3 loop spans 12 amino acids. Trimming removed 0 bases at V and 7 bases at J, with 5 bases between. Germline CDR1 reads LGHNA; CDR2 reads YSLEER. CDR3: CASSQDPYTQYF. The CDR3, as DNA: TGCGCCAGCAGCCAAGATCCATATACGCAGTATTTT.

This clonotype was recorded a few times. The V gene is TRBV14, the J gene TRBJ1-6, with no clear D. Germline CDR1 is SGHDN and CDR2 is FVKESK. The CDR3 has 14 residues. V was pared by 1 base and J by 11 bases, with 12 bases between. The CDR3 reads CASSQGLKVPPLHF. DNA for the CDR3: TGTGCCAGCAGCCAAGGACTCAAGGTTCCACCCCTCCACTTT.

A few counts support this clonotype. J is TRBJ1-1 and V is TRBV7-9, with 7 bases aligning to TRBD1. The CDR3 runs 15 residues. Germline V gives CDR1 SEHNR, CDR2 FQNEAQ (reference sequence). J was trimmed by 5 bases and V by 1 base; bases with no gene match: 7. CDR3 coding DNA: TGTGCCAGCAGCTTAGTGGTGGCAGGGGGTACTGAAGCTTTCTTT. Amino acids: CASSLVVAGGTEAFF.

The table lists this clonotype with a few counts. V and J are TRBV7-2 and TRBJ2-3; TRBD2 is a possible D gene (5 bases). CDR1 and CDR2 from the germline V gene are SGHTA and FQGNSA. The CDR3 extends over 17 amino acids. V was pared by 5 bases and J by 1 base, with 19 bases between. As DNA, the CDR3 is TGTGCCAGCAGCACCAATCAACTAGAATGGGGCACAGATACGCAGTATTTT. It is translated as CASSTNQLEWGTDTQYF. Combining the CDR3 with reference TRBV7-2 and TRBJ2-3 gives the whole variable domain GAGVSQSPSNKVTEKGKDVELRCDPISGHTALYWYRQSLGQGLEFLIYFQGNSAPDKSGLPSDRFSAERTGGSVSTLTIQRTQQEDSAVYLCASSTNQLEWGTDTQYFGPGTRLTVL.

This clonotype was detected many times. The genes are TRBV20-1 and TRBJ2-5, with D tentatively TRBD1 or TRBD2 (5 bases each). Germline V lookup: CDR1 DFQATT, CDR2 SNEGSKA (reference sequence). The CDR3 is 12 residues long. Trimming pared 3 bases from V and 2 bases from J, leaving 7 bases between. Here the CDR3 reads CSARRGQETQYF. The DNA for the CDR3 is TGCAGTGCTAGGAGGGGACAAGAGACCCAGTACTTC.

This clonotype was seen at least ten times. The chain combines TRBV7-2 with TRBJ1-6, with D hard to call. The V gene's germline CDR1 is SGHTA and CDR2 FQGNSA. CDR3 size: 15 residues. Trimming stripped 0 bases from V and 3 bases from J, with 6 bases between. The CDR3 nucleotides are TGTGCCAGCAGCTTAGCGGCAGGCTATAATTCACCCCTCCACTTT. This translates into CASSLAAGYNSPLHF.

This chain connects TRBV11-2 to TRBJ2-5; D gene unclear. CDR1 is SGHAT and CDR2 is FQNNGV in the germline V gene. V was cut by 5 bases and J by 7 bases, with 17 bases left in between. The CDR3 is 14 residues long. The CDR3 loop reads CASSPIEGVVTQYF. The CDR3 DNA is TGTGCCAGCAGCCCCATCGAAGGAGTGGTGACCCAGTACTTC.

The rearrangement joins TRBV5-5 to TRBJ1-2; 7 bases line up with TRBD1. The germline V gene encodes CDR1 SGHKS and CDR2 YYEKEE (reference sequence). The CDR3 totals 14 residues. J gave up 7 bases and V 5 bases, and 11 bases lay outside the gene matches. In DNA, the CDR3 is TGTGCCAGCAGAGCTCCGGGACAGATCTCTGGCTACACCTTC. This encodes CASRAPGQISGYTF.

The chain employs TRBV12-3 or TRBV12-4 and TRBJ2-6; no clear D. This CDR3 has 17 amino acids. Between the trimmed V and J ends, which lost 7 bases and 4 bases, there was a span of 20 bases. The CDR3 sequence: CASIIRMGLGGANVLTF. In DNA, the CDR3 is TGTGCCAGCATAATACGAATGGGCTTAGGGGGGGCCAACGTCCTGACTTTC.

This chain connects TRBV7-9 to TRBJ2-1; D remains ambiguous. The germline CDR1 and CDR2 sequences are SEHNR and FQNEAQ (reference sequence). V was pared by 0 bases and J by 9 bases, with 15 bases between. This CDR3 contains 15 residues. For the CDR3, the DNA is TGTGCCAGCAGCTTAGCGCGGTTGCGACGAAGTGAGCAGTTCTTC. Protein product: CASSLARLRRSEQFF.

This clonotype has a count of ten or more. The chain joins TRBV9 to TRBJ1-1; weak D call: TRBD1 (6 bases). Germline-derived CDR1 and CDR2 are SGDLS and YYNGEE. This CDR3 has 13 residues. V was cut by 4 bases and J by 4 bases, with 11 bases left in between. DNA for the CDR3: TGTGCCAGCAGCACCACAGGGTCCACTGAAGCTTTCTTT. Translating it yields CASSTTGSTEAFF.

The gene calls are TRBV7-2 and TRBJ2-7; possibly TRBD1 for D (5 bases). The CDR3 spans 15 residues. Germline CDR1 reads SGHTA; CDR2 reads FQGNSA. V was trimmed by 2 bases and J by 7 bases, leaving 18 bases between them. In nucleotides, the CDR3 is TGTGCCAGCAGCTTAAAGTGGGGCAGTTTGGGTGAGCAGTACTTC. This codes for CASSLKWGSLGEQYF.

The chain uses TRBV10-3 and TRBJ2-1; the D gene is possibly TRBD2 (6 bases). Trimming pared 10 bases from V and 8 bases from J, leaving 18 bases between. Germline assignment: CDR1 ENHRY and CDR2 SYGVKD. This CDR3 has 13 residues. The chain's CDR3 is CATSKGGQDEQFF. CDR3 bases: TGTGCCACTTCTAAGGGAGGTCAGGATGAGCAGTTCTTC.

The chain employs TRBV4-2 and TRBJ2-7; 7 bases line up with TRBD2. V was clipped by 4 bases and J by 1 base; unmatched bases: 4. The germline CDR1 and CDR2 sequences are LGHNA and YNFKEQ. The CDR3 is made up of 14 amino acids. For the CDR3, the DNA is TGTGCCAGCAGCCGAACTAGCGCTTCCTACGAGCAGTACTTC. Encoded protein: CASSRTSASYEQYF.

In this sample, this clonotype turned up a few times. The gene calls are TRBV29-1 and TRBJ2-7; 7 bases are shared with TRBD1. V lost 0 bases and J lost 0; bases outside the gene matches: 2. The CDR3 spans 14 residues. Looked up from germline, CDR1 is SQVTM and CDR2 is ANQGSEA. CDR3 in DNA: TGCAGCGTTGAAGAACAGGGGAGCTCCTACGAGCAGTACTTC. Residues: CSVEEQGSSYEQYF.

The CDR3 region is CASSFQGWELFF. Written as DNA, the CDR3 is TGTGCCAGCAGTTTTCAGGGCTGGGAGCTGTTTTTT. This sequence joins TRBV12-3 or TRBV12-4 and TRBJ2-2, with a possible D match to TRBD1 (5 bases). This CDR3 contains 12 residues. V was cut by 3 bases and J by 9 bases, with 8 bases left in between.

This clonotype showed up just a few times. The rearrangement links TRBV5-6 to TRBJ1-2; 12 bases match TRBD1. Trimming took 3 bases from V and 8 from J; bases not matched to a gene: 5. CDR3 size: 14 residues. The germline CDR1 and CDR2 sequences are SGHDT and YYEEEE. CDR3 region: CASSWGQGAGGYTF. CDR3 coding DNA: TGTGCCAGCAGCTGGGGACAGGGGGCAGGAGGCTACACCTTC.

This clonotype turned up a few times. V usage is TRBV10-3 and J usage is TRBJ1-2; possible D gene TRBD1, 5 bases. CDR1 ENHRY and CDR2 SYGVKD come from the germline V gene. The CDR3 has 13 residues. V lost 4 bases, J lost 7 bases, and 13 bases lay in between. The DNA for the CDR3 is TGTGCCATCAGTGGCCGGGACGTCGCTGGCTACACCTTC. The encoded protein is CAISGRDVAGYTF.

Only a few counts were recorded for this clonotype. The rearrangement links TRBV7-2 to TRBJ2-5; TRBD2 aligns across 15 bases. The CDR3 is 17 residues long. Per germline, CDR1 SGHTA and CDR2 FQGNSA. V shed 3 bases, J shed 3 bases, and the junction held 5 bases outside the gene matches. CDR3 sequence (DNA): TGTGCCAGCAGCTTTGGACTAGCGGGGGGGCTGAAAGAGACCCAGTACTTC. Residues: CASSFGLAGGLKETQYF.

About this clonotype: At one boundary the junction diverges from the germline segment, which might be a read error. The chain employs TRBV2 and TRBJ1-6; 7 bases agree with TRBD1. Germline V gene lookup returns CDR1 SNHLY and CDR2 FYNNEI. This CDR3 contains 15 residues. The CDR3 reads CASREGGARNSPLHF. The CDR3 nucleotides are TGTGCCAGCAGGGAAGGGGGCGCACGGAATTCACCCCTCCACTTT.

The chain couples TRBV29-1 to TRBJ1-4; D possibly corresponds to TRBD1 (5 bases). Looked up from germline, CDR1 is SQVTM and CDR2 is ANQGSEA. The CDR3 totals 14 residues. V was clipped by 5 bases and J by 5 bases, with 15 bases between them. This chain's CDR3 is CSVQTGTRNEKLFF. DNA for the CDR3: TGCAGCGTTCAAACCGGGACGCGGAATGAAAAACTGTTTTTT.

This clonotype turned up a few times. This chain uses TRBV12-3 or TRBV12-4 with TRBJ2-1; 8 bases align to TRBD1. Germline trimming cut 2 bases from V and 15 bases from J; bases unmatched to any gene: 3. The CDR3 is 11 residues long. The CDR3, as DNA: TGTGCCAGCAGTTTACGGACAGGGTTGTTCTTC. Translated, it gives CASSLRTGLFF.

The V call is TRBV10-3, the J call TRBJ2-1; TRBD2 might be the D (5 bases). This CDR3 has 15 amino acids. Between the trimmed V and J ends, which lost 3 bases and 8 bases, there was a span of 17 bases. The germline CDR1 and CDR2 sequences are ENHRY and SYGVKD. In nucleotides, the CDR3 is TGTGCCATCAGTGACCCCTCACTAGTGAGTCATGAGCAGTTCTTC. This translates into CAISDPSLVSHEQFF.

This clonotype was detected only a few times. The chain uses TRBV7-9 and TRBJ2-7, with D perhaps assigned TRBD1 or TRBD2 (6 bases each). The CDR3 spans 13 residues. The V gene lost 4 bases and the J gene lost 5 bases, with 12 bases spanning the gap. Germline-derived CDR1 and CDR2 are SEHNR and FQNEAQ (reference sequence). CDR3 sequence: CASSYQGRHEQYF. CDR3 nucleotide sequence: TGTGCCAGCAGCTACCAGGGGAGGCACGAGCAGTACTTC.